This TCR beta chain was retrieved from a study of cytomegalovirus exposure and HLA in healthy donors. General study points: In a later analysis, several top co-occurrence clusters appeared linked to parvovirus B19, influenza, CMV and Epstein-Barr virus. Most TCR sequences were rare, but some public TCRs occurred in many donors. Altogether, some 160 TCR beta chains were recorded as cytomegalovirus-associated. Among the CMV-associated chains, three were confirmed in vitro as specific for CMV antigens.

Both 60 Vbeta primers and 13 Jbeta primers went into the PCR. Clones were read by immunoSEQ multiplex PCR, and TCRdb kept only the in-frame ones, dropping some. Counted here are 120,000 or so clones, 80% occurring once; the ten biggest clones make up just over 2.5%. CDR3 length: 13 amino acids. The germline V and J ends were trimmed by 2 bases and 10 bases, with 12 bases remaining between them. Germline V lookup: CDR1 LGHNT, CDR2 FRNRAP. Notes on this clone: Its target is not known.

The gene calls are TRBV12-5 and TRBJ2-1; the D gene is possibly TRBD1 (6 bases). This receptor was obtained from a man aged 25 to 45 in good health and CMV-seronegative. Sequenced input: PBMCs. In DNA, the CDR3 is TGTGCTAGTGGTTTGCCCGGACAGAGAGAGCAGTTCTTC. It is translated as CASGLPGQREQFF. The complete variable domain, with remaining parts taken from reference TRBV12-5 and TRBJ2-1, reads DARVTQTPRHKVTEMGQEVTMRCQPILGHNTVFWYRQTMMQGLELLAYFRNRAPLDDSGMPKDRFSAEMPDATLATLKIQPSEPRDSAVYFCASGLPGQREQFFGPGTRLTVL.